The present T cell receptor beta chain was sequenced within a study of blood T cell repertoires in COVID-19. As for the study in general: The United States, Italy and Spain provided the acute and convalescent COVID-19 samples. T cells, B-cell-depleted T cells, or PBMCs supplied cDNA or gDNA.

Germline CDR1 reads SGHRS; CDR2 reads YFSETQ. CDR3 length: 15 amino acids. Trimming removed 0 bases at V and 6 bases at J, with 16 bases between. This clone was seen more than once but under ten times. Source study methods: The authors estimated nucleated cell counts from reference gene primer amplification. Repertoires were generated with immunoSEQ multiplex PCR, while TCRdb's copy carries only in-frame clones and drops some. V, J and clone size were drawn from that table, and D and trimming were deduced from the DNA. The top ten clones hold 1.5% to 1.7% of a sample with 200,000 to 300,000 clones, about four fifths of them seen once.

This TCR was recovered from a woman in her forties who had recovered from COVID-19. The chain employs TRBV5-1 and TRBJ2-7; the D gene is possibly TRBD1 (6 bases). Sequenced: peripheral blood. The CDR3 DNA sequence: TGCGCCAGCAGCTTGGGACAGGCTGAGCCGACCGAGCAGTACTTC. Encoded protein: CASSLGQAEPTEQYF.